Presented here are 2 T cell receptor beta chains from one specimen sequenced in a study of T cell responses to AZD1222 COVID-19 vaccine. Profiling relied on immunoSEQ multiplex PCR, and the TCRdb table lists in-frame clones only, not all of them. The sample holds 95,000 to 110,000 clones, under 95% seen once. This specimen was peripheral blood, taken on day 0 of AZD1222 vaccination. The receptors come from an adult in good health.

The chain is built from TRBV9 and TRBJ1-4, with D possibly being TRBD1 (5 bases). The length of the CDR3 is 15 residues. Trimming left V 3 bases short and J 0 bases short, with 9 bases between. Germline values: CDR1 SGDLS, CDR2 YYNGEE. The CDR3 loop is CASSGGFATNEKLFF. Here the CDR3 DNA reads TGTGCCAGCAGCGGGGGGTTTGCAACTAATGAAAAACTGTTTTTT.

V and J are TRBV10-2 and TRBJ1-5; maybe TRBD1 (5 bases). The ends were cut back, 10 bases at V and 4 bases at J, with 11 bases in the middle. This CDR3 contains 12 residues. CDR1 WSHSY and CDR2 SAAADI come from the germline V gene. CDR3 region: CATGPLNQPQHF. The CDR3 DNA reads TGCGCCACGGGGCCCTTAAATCAGCCCCAGCATTTT.